Presented here are 23 T cell receptor beta chains from one specimen sequenced in a study of technical replicates of blood from a few donors. The protocol was immunoSEQ multiplex PCR, while the TCRdb copy is restricted to in-frame clones and leaves out a portion. The sample contains tens of thousands of clones, roughly four fifths of which appear only once. The sample taken for sequencing was PBMCs. The source is a human donor in good health. Some clones in this sample may be carry-over from other donors' samples.

The chain couples TRBV9 to TRBJ2-2; D is ambiguous. Trimming removed 0 bases from V and 6 bases from J, with 15 bases in between. Per the germline V gene, CDR1 is SGDLS and CDR2 is YYNGEE. The CDR3 spans 16 residues. CDR3 sequence reads: CASSVGGGPWAGELFF. The CDR3 DNA is TGTGCCAGCAGCGTAGGCGGCGGTCCTTGGGCCGGGGAGCTGTTTTTT.

V usage is TRBV10-1 and J usage is TRBJ1-5; D call uncertain. Germline loops: CDR1 WNHNN, CDR2 SYGVQD (reference sequence). Trimming left V 2 bases short and J 4 bases short, with 6 bases between. CDR3 length: 13 amino acids. The CDR3 DNA sequence: TGCGCCAGCAGTGAGGCGAGGAATCAGCCCCAGCATTTT. As protein: CASSEARNQPQHF.

This chain uses TRBV5-1 with TRBJ2-3; 9 bases agree with TRBD1. Germline trimming cut 4 bases from V and 5 bases from J; bases unmatched to any gene: 8. Looked up from germline, CDR1 is SGHRS and CDR2 is YFSETQ. The CDR3 length is 15 residues. CDR3 residues: CASSARDRAVDTQYF. CDR3 DNA: TGCGCCAGCAGCGCCCGGGACAGGGCTGTAGATACGCAGTATTTT.

The chain has TRBV5-1 and TRBJ2-3; D perhaps matches TRBD1 (5 bases). V lost 0 bases, J lost 0 bases, and 8 bases lay in between. Germline loops: CDR1 SGHRS, CDR2 YFSETQ. This CDR3 contains 15 residues. The CDR3 coding sequence is TGCGCCAGCAGCTTGGGCGGACAAAGCACAGATACGCAGTATTTT. It is translated as CASSLGGQSTDTQYF.

This clone was seen more than once but under ten times. This sequence joins TRBV23-1 and TRBJ1-5; D remains ambiguous. TRBV23-1 is an open reading frame whose function is uncertain. The V and J ends lost 4 bases and 4 bases respectively, with 8 bases between them. This CDR3 is built from 13 residues. The CDR3 DNA reads as TGCGCCAGCAGTCGTCCCCGGAATCAGCCCCAGCATTTT. Its translation: CASSRPRNQPQHF.

The rearrangement joins TRBV18 to TRBJ2-5; TRBD1 agrees at 9 bases. This CDR3 spans 15 amino acids. The J segment lost 6 bases and the V segment lost 3 bases, leaving 8 bases of the junction unmatched. Germline CDR1 and CDR2: KGHSH and LQKENI. The CDR3 loop reads CASSPRQGEGKTQYF. The DNA for the CDR3 is TGTGCCAGCTCACCCCGACAGGGGGAGGGAAAGACCCAGTACTTC.

This chain uses TRBV4-1 with TRBJ2-1, with D tentatively TRBD1 (5 bases). Per germline, CDR1 MGHRA and CDR2 YSYEKL. The V and J ends lost 1 base and 7 bases respectively, with 14 bases between them. The CDR3 sequence is 15 residues long. The CDR3 sequence: CASSQGGRKGNEQFF. The CDR3 DNA is TGCGCCAGCAGCCAAGGGGGCAGGAAGGGGAATGAGCAGTTCTTC.

The V call is TRBV5-1, the J call TRBJ2-7, with D perhaps matching TRBD2 (5 bases). V lost 0 bases, J lost 2 bases, and 9 bases lay in between. CDR1 and CDR2 (germline): SGHRS, YFSETQ. The CDR3 has 14 amino acids. CDR3: CASSLEFGTYEQYF. The CDR3 DNA is TGCGCCAGCAGCTTGGAATTCGGGACCTACGAGCAGTACTTC.

This sequence joins TRBV7-9 and TRBJ2-7; 8 nucleotides align to TRBD1. Germline trimming cut 5 bases from V and 5 bases from J; bases unmatched to any gene: 2. The CDR3 contains 12 residues. The V gene's germline CDR1 is SEHNR and CDR2 FQNEAQ (reference sequence). Written as DNA, the CDR3 is TGTGCCAGCAGCCCGACAGGGGACGAGCAGTACTTC. This translates into CASSPTGDEQYF. The full variable domain, rest sourced from reference TRBV7-9 and TRBJ2-7, is DTGVSQNPRHKITKRGQNVTFRCDPISEHNRLYWYRQTLGQGPEFLTYFQNEAQLEKSRLLSDRFSAERPKGSFSTLEIQRTEQGDSAMYLCASSPTGDEQYFGPGTRLTVT.

V is TRBV5-6 and J is TRBJ1-1, with D uncertain. The CDR3 loop spans 14 amino acids. Trimming took 4 bases from V and 5 from J, leaving 15 bases between them. The germline CDR1 and CDR2 sequences are SGHDT and YYEEEE. The CDR3 region is CASSRGSGRTEAFF. Here the CDR3 DNA reads TGTGCCAGCAGCCGTGGGTCGGGAAGGACTGAAGCTTTCTTT. Combining the CDR3 with reference TRBV5-6 and TRBJ1-1 gives the whole variable domain DAGVTQSPTHLIKTRGQQVTLRCSPKSGHDTVSWYQQALGQGPQFIFQYYEEEERQRGNFPDRFSGHQFPNYSSELNVNALLLGDSALYLCASSRGSGRTEAFFGQGTRLTVV.

This chain joins TRBV7-2 and TRBJ2-3; maybe TRBD2 (6 bases). Trimming removed 1 base at V and 4 bases at J, with 9 bases between. The CDR3 is 14 residues long. Looked up from germline, CDR1 is SGHTA and CDR2 is FQGNSA. DNA of the CDR3: TGTGCCAGCAGCTTAGTGGGAGGATCAGATACGCAGTATTTT. This codes for CASSLVGGSDTQYF.

J is TRBJ2-3 and V is TRBV30, with 10 bases lining up with TRBD1. Germline-derived CDR1 and CDR2 are GTSNPN and SVGIG (reference sequence). This CDR3 contains 13 residues. J lost 6 bases, V lost 5 bases, and 5 bases had no gene match. CDR3 amino acids: CAWAGTGVDTQYF. The CDR3, as DNA: TGTGCCTGGGCCGGGACAGGGGTTGATACGCAGTATTTT.

The count of this clone is one. This sequence joins TRBV11-3 and TRBJ2-5, with TRBD2 matching 11 bases. The germline V gene has CDR1 SGHNT and CDR2 YENEEA. V trimming: 3 bases; J trimming: 5 bases; junction bases outside the gene matches: 5. The CDR3 totals 15 residues. CDR3 region: CASSFVAGGPETQYF. CDR3 nucleotides: TGTGCCAGCAGCTTTGTAGCGGGAGGGCCTGAGACCCAGTACTTC.

V is TRBV9 and J is TRBJ2-3; TRBD2 might be the D (6 bases). This CDR3 has 14 residues. CDR1 and CDR2 from the germline V gene are SGDLS and YYNGEE. The V gene lost 0 bases and the J gene lost 4 bases, with 9 bases spanning the gap. This CDR3 reads CASSVVEGADTQYF. CDR3 DNA: TGTGCCAGCAGCGTAGTGGAGGGCGCAGATACGCAGTATTTT. The full variable domain, in which reference TRBV9 and TRBJ2-3 provide the parts outside the CDR3, is DSGVTQTPKHLITATGQRVTLRCSPRSGDLSVYWYQQSLDQGLQFLIQYYNGEERAKGNILERFSAQQFPDLHSELNLSSLELGDSALYFCASSVVEGADTQYFGPGTRLTVL.

V and J are TRBV27 and TRBJ2-7, with D perhaps TRBD1 (6 bases). The CDR3 is 14 amino acids. The germline V and J ends were trimmed by 5 bases and 3 bases, with 14 bases remaining between them. Germline V CDR1 and CDR2: MNHEY, SMNVEV (reference sequence). CDR3 sequence: CASSPRQVHYEQYF. CDR3 bases: TGTGCCAGCAGTCCCCGACAGGTCCACTACGAGCAGTACTTC.

This chain uses TRBV25-1 with TRBJ2-5; maybe TRBD2 (5 bases). V lost 4 bases, J lost 7 bases, and 16 bases lay in between. The CDR3 contains 14 residues. The V gene's germline CDR1 is MGHDK and CDR2 SYGVNS. CDR3 region: CASSVPGSVGTQYF. CDR3 in DNA: TGTGCCAGCAGTGTTCCGGGGTCGGTAGGGACCCAGTACTTC.

V and J are TRBV15 and TRBJ1-1, with 8 bases that match TRBD1. Trimming at V came to 5 bases and at J to 0 bases, leaving 5 bases not matched to a gene. Germline V gene lookup returns CDR1 LNHNV and CDR2 YYDKDF (reference sequence). This CDR3 is 15 amino acids long. CDR3 protein: CATSYRTGLNTEAFF. The CDR3 DNA follows: TGTGCCACCAGCTACCGGACAGGGTTGAACACTGAAGCTTTCTTT.

This chain connects TRBV19 to TRBJ1-5, with D perhaps TRBD1 (5 bases). CDR1 is LNHDA and CDR2 is SQIVND in the germline V gene (reference sequence). V lost 3 bases and J lost 2, with 14 bases in between. The CDR3 covers 16 residues. The CDR3 here is CASSIEVGGGNQPQHF. DNA of the CDR3: TGTGCCAGTAGTATTGAGGTCGGGGGTGGCAATCAGCCCCAGCATTTT. Filled out from reference TRBV19 and TRBJ1-5, the complete variable domain reads DGGITQSPKYLFRKEGQNVTLSCEQNLNHDAMYWYRQDPGQGLRLIYYSQIVNDFQKGDIAEGYSVSREKKESFPLTVTSAQKNPTAFYLCASSIEVGGGNQPQHFGDGTRLSIL.

This rearrangement joins TRBV29-1 to TRBJ1-2; 12 nucleotides match TRBD1. Per the germline V gene, CDR1 is SQVTM and CDR2 is ANQGSEA. J lost 4 bases, V lost 4 bases, and 4 bases had no gene match. This CDR3 has 14 amino acids. The CDR3 loop reads CSVGGTGGGYGYTF. The CDR3 nucleotides are TGCAGCGTTGGGGGGACAGGGGGCGGCTATGGCTACACCTTC.

This sequence joins TRBV10-2 and TRBJ2-7, with a weak D call TRBD1 (6 bases). Germline V gene sequence: CDR1 WSHSY, CDR2 SAAADI. The V gene lost 10 bases and the J gene lost 2 bases, with 21 bases spanning the gap. The CDR3 is 15 residues long. Here the CDR3 DNA reads TGCGCCACCAGACAGAGAAAGACAGGTGCCTACGAGCAGTACTTC. It codes for CATRQRKTGAYEQYF.

This chain joins TRBV2 and TRBJ1-5; 11 positions match TRBD1. This CDR3 region has 16 residues. In germline, CDR1 is SNHLY, CDR2 FYNNEI. Unmatched junction bases numbered 9, after V lost 5 bases and J lost 6 bases. The CDR3 DNA reads as TGTGCCAGCAGTACCCGGACAGGGGGCATGGGTCAGCCCCAGCATTTT. As protein: CASSTRTGGMGQPQHF.

This chain joins TRBV5-1 and TRBJ2-7; the D is unclear. The germline V and J ends were trimmed by 3 bases and 6 bases, with 10 bases remaining between them. The germline CDR1 and CDR2 sequences are SGHRS and YFSETQ. CDR3 size: 12 residues. For the CDR3, the DNA is TGCGCCAGCAGCTCTCTGAGCCGCGAGCAGTACTTC. Encoded protein: CASSSLSREQYF. Full variable domain (rest looked up from reference TRBV5-1 and TRBJ2-7): KAGVTQTPRYLIKTRGQQVTLSCSPISGHRSVSWYQQTPGQGLQFLFEYFSETQRNKGNFPGRFSGRQFSNSRSEMNVSTLELGDSALYLCASSSLSREQYFGPGTRLTVT.

The V gene is TRBV30, the J gene TRBJ2-7, with TRBD1 matching 10 bases. The germline CDR1 and CDR2 sequences are GTSNPN and SVGIG (reference sequence). The V segment lost 3 bases and the J segment 4 bases; nucleotides outside the gene matches: 6. The CDR3 has 14 residues. CDR3 DNA: TGTGCCTGGAGCCGGACAGGGGGGGGGTACGAGCAGTACTTC. Translating it yields CAWSRTGGGYEQYF.